This T cell receptor (beta chain) was sequenced for a study of CD4 and CD8 cells across lung adenocarcinoma regions. Germline CDR1 and CDR2: MNHNS and SASEGT. The CDR3 contains 15 residues. The V and J ends lost 7 bases and 0 bases respectively, with 10 bases between them. This clonotype has a handful of counts. Using its own MiXCR run on the PCR reads, TCRdb lists one record per CDR3 protein. The table shows about 12,000 distinct CDR3 sequences, with roughly 47% occurring only once. Donors had localized lung adenocarcinoma, a non-small cell lung cancer. Sequenced material: CD8+ T cells from the margin of a lung tumor. The TCR was taken from a male donor with lung adenocarcinoma. The CD4 and CD8 labels of this study may be unreliable. The chain is built from TRBV6-1 and TRBJ2-6; D is ambiguous. DNA of the CDR3: TGTGCCAGCATGGGCAGTTACTCTGGGGCCAACGTCCTGACTTTC. Encoded protein: CASMGSYSGANVLTF.